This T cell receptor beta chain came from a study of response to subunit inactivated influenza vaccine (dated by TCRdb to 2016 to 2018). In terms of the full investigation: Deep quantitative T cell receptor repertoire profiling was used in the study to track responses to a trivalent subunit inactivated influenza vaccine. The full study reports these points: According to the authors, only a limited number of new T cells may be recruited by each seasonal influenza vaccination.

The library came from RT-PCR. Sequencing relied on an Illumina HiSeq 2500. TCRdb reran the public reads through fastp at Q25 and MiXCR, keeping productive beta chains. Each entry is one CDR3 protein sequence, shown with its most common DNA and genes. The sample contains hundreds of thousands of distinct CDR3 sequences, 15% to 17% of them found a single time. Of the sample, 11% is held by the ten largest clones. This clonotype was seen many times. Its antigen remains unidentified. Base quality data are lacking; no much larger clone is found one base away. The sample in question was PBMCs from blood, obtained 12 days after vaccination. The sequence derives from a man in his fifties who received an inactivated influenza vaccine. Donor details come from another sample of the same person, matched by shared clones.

The CDR3 loop reads CASSTANTGELFF. DNA sequence: TGTGCCAGCAGCACCGCGAACACCGGGGAGCTGTTTTTT. The chain was built from TRBV5-6 and TRBJ2-2; there is no confident call for the D gene. Cut back by 4 bases and 0 bases, the V and J ends lie 4 bases apart. The CDR3 has 13 amino acids, counting the end cysteine and phenylalanine. Only the CDR3 DNA is retained, 39 bases long and in frame from the first base. CDR1 and CDR2, per the germline V gene, are SGHDT and YYEEEE.